This is a list of T cell receptor beta chains from one sample in a study of naive and memory T cell subsets. TCRdb re-called the UMI-ligation and nested PCR reads with MiXCR, one entry per CDR3 protein. The data contain 130,000 to 150,000 distinct CDR3 sequences, over 20% of them singletons. The sequencing input was naive CD4+ T cells from blood. These receptors all come from a human donor in good health. Both conserved end residues are part of each CDR3. Fields, in order: V gene, J gene, CDR3 protein.

>TRBV29-1|TRBJ2-7
CSVRDRSELYEQYF
>TRBV6-5|TRBJ2-7
CASSYSKGGRDYEQYF
>TRBV30|TRBJ2-1
CAWASGVYNEQFF
>TRBV28|TRBJ2-3
CASSFKDTQYF
>TRBV18|TRBJ1-5
CVSSPGSNQPQHF
>TRBV2|TRBJ2-7
CASRRQGIDEQYF
>TRBV7-2|TRBJ2-5
CASSPQVNYQETQYF
>TRBV20-1|TRBJ2-1
CSARWVLYSEQFF
>TRBV5-5|TRBJ2-7
CASSAGLTSGRSSYEQYF
>TRBV7-6|TRBJ2-4
CASSPKVWRDSENIQYF
>TRBV11-3|TRBJ2-1
CASSSRDRPYNEQFF
>TRBV28|TRBJ1-2
CASSNQWNLYGYTF
>TRBV12-3/TRBV12-4|TRBJ1-5
CASSAEVRQLDSNQPQHF
>TRBV24-1|TRBJ2-1
CATSDRSSYNEQFF
>TRBV27|TRBJ2-1
CASTDPGQGNNEQFF
>TRBV9|TRBJ2-1
CASSVGTGGDEQFF
>TRBV28|TRBJ2-7
CASRQPESYEQYF
>TRBV7-9|TRBJ2-3
CASSLAGTSGRATYDTQYF
>TRBV9|TRBJ2-2
CASSVGQGVVGELFF
>TRBV28|TRBJ2-7
CASSLRVAEQYF